These 26 T cell receptor beta chains originate from one sample sequenced in a study of T-cell reconstitution after alpha-beta-depleted transplantation in children. Researchers prepared the TCRbeta library using unique molecular identifiers, the study reports. MiXCR was run by TCRdb on the PCR reads, yielding one entry per CDR3 protein. The data hold about 300,000 distinct CDR3 sequences, with 6% to 10% observed a single time. Study-level findings and limits: Hyperexpanded clones declined; after one year, newly produced T cells mostly supplied diversity.

For these receptors, no antigen is known. The sequencing here drew on peripheral blood, taken 360 days after TCRalphabeta/CD19-depleted stem cell transplant. Every receptor here comes from a female patient between 2 and 15 years old who had a stem cell transplant for Fanconi anemia, so the T cells may come from the graft donor.

This clonotype has more than one count but fewer than ten. The chain is built from TRBV18 and TRBJ1-4; D is unclear. This CDR3 spans 14 amino acids. The V end was cut by 3 bases, the J end by 5 bases, with 10 bases between. The V gene's germline CDR1 is KGHSH and CDR2 LQKENI. The CDR3 loop reads CASSPSRGNEKLFF. CDR3 DNA sequence: TGTGCCAGCTCACCGTCCCGGGGAAATGAAAAACTGTTTTTT.

A few counts support this clonotype. V gene TRBV5-6 combines with J gene TRBJ2-7; the D gene is possibly TRBD2 (6 bases). The ends were cut back, 3 bases at V and 2 bases at J, with 18 bases in the middle. The CDR3 length is 16 residues. In germline, CDR1 is SGHDT, CDR2 YYEEEE. CDR3 amino acids: CASSSIRRGPTYEQYF. For the CDR3, the DNA is TGTGCCAGCAGCTCCATCCGGCGGGGACCAACCTACGAGCAGTACTTC.

This sequence joins TRBV5-6 and TRBJ2-1, with TRBD2 matching 10 bases. J lost 5 bases, V lost 4 bases, and 12 bases had no gene match. The CDR3 is 17 amino acids. From germline, CDR1 is SGHDT and CDR2 YYEEEE. The CDR3 DNA is TGTGCCAGCAGCCCTAATATAGCGGGAGGTAGTGACAATGAGCAGTTCTTC. Residues: CASSPNIAGGSDNEQFF. The full variable domain, its missing parts supplied by reference TRBV5-6 and TRBJ2-1, is DAGVTQSPTHLIKTRGQQVTLRCSPKSGHDTVSWYQQALGQGPQFIFQYYEEEERQRGNFPDRFSGHQFPNYSSELNVNALLLGDSALYLCASSPNIAGGSDNEQFFGPGTRLTVL.

This clonotype occurred many times. The chain is built from TRBV20-1 and TRBJ1-1; D ambiguous. Germline values: CDR1 DFQATT, CDR2 SNEGSKA (reference sequence). This CDR3 has 13 residues. Trimming took off 1 base at V and 6 bases at J, with 12 bases between the two ends. CDR3 region: CSARAWSKAEAFF. As DNA, the CDR3 is TGCAGTGCTAGAGCCTGGAGCAAGGCTGAAGCTTTCTTT.

The chain links TRBV20-1 to TRBJ2-3; TRBD2 matches at 10 bases. Looked up from germline, CDR1 is DFQATT and CDR2 is SNEGSKA (reference sequence). This CDR3 spans 13 amino acids. The CDR3 loop reads CSPAGGPYDTQYF. CDR3 nucleotide sequence: TGCAGCCCAGCGGGGGGGCCCTACGATACGCAGTATTTT.

This clonotype was recorded a few times. The chain links TRBV19 to TRBJ1-5, with D perhaps matching TRBD1 (6 bases). The ends were cut back, 10 bases at V and 4 bases at J, with 20 bases in the middle. This CDR3 contains 15 residues. Germline V gene sequence: CDR1 LNHDA, CDR2 SQIVND (reference sequence). In DNA form, the CDR3 reads TGTGCCACCGACCGGTCAGGGGTCCTGAATCAGCCCCAGCATTTT. It encodes CATDRSGVLNQPQHF. Variable domain in full (rest from reference TRBV19 and TRBJ1-5): DGGITQSPKYLFRKEGQNVTLSCEQNLNHDAMYWYRQDPGQGLRLIYYSQIVNDFQKGDIAEGYSVSREKKESFPLTVTSAQKNPTAFYLCATDRSGVLNQPQHFGDGTRLSIL.

This clonotype has at least ten counts. V and J are TRBV9 and TRBJ2-1, with D possibly TRBD2 on 6 matching bases. V was trimmed by 0 bases and J by 7 bases, leaving 8 bases between them. Looked up from germline, CDR1 is SGDLS and CDR2 is YYNGEE. The CDR3 is made up of 13 amino acids. CDR3 loop: CASSVGLGNEQFF. The CDR3 DNA follows: TGTGCCAGCAGCGTAGGACTAGGGAATGAGCAGTTCTTC.

The V gene is TRBV4-1, the J gene TRBJ1-1; D is uncertain. V was shortened by 3 bases and J by 8 bases, with 10 bases between the two germline ends. Germline values: CDR1 MGHRA, CDR2 YSYEKL. CDR3 length: 12 amino acids. CDR3 residues: CASSHMTNEAFF. The CDR3 coding sequence is TGCGCCAGCAGCCATATGACAAACGAAGCTTTCTTT.

This clonotype was seen only a few times. The gene calls are TRBV12-3 or TRBV12-4 and TRBJ1-3; 8 positions match TRBD1. Trimming took 3 bases from V and 2 from J; bases not matched to a gene: 3. The CDR3 runs to 15 residues. The CDR3 DNA reads TGTGCCAGCAGTTTGGTCAGGGGGCCTGGAAACACCATATATTTT. Protein product: CASSLVRGPGNTIYF.

This clonotype has at least ten counts. The chain recombines TRBV5-1 with TRBJ2-7; either TRBD1 or TRBD2 may fit D (5 bases each). Deletions cut 4 bases from V and 0 bases from J, with 11 bases between. This CDR3 region has 14 residues. CDR1 is SGHRS and CDR2 is YFSETQ in the germline V gene. The CDR3 nucleotides read TGCGCCAGCAGCGAGGGACGGAGCTCCTACGAGCAGTACTTC. It specifies CASSEGRSSYEQYF.

The chain has TRBV5-6 and TRBJ1-6; no clear D gene. Germline lookup yields CDR1 SGHDT and CDR2 YYEEEE. The V end lost 2 bases, the J end lost 8 bases, and 11 bases lay between the germline ends. CDR3 size: 14 residues. DNA for the CDR3: TGTGCCAGCAGCTTTACGACCGTGGATTCACCCCTCCACTTT. It yields the protein CASSFTTVDSPLHF.

At least ten counts were recorded for this clonotype. The chain has TRBV20-1 and TRBJ2-7; 9 nucleotides line up with TRBD1. The V segment lost 6 bases and the J segment 6 bases; nucleotides outside the gene matches: 0. In germline, CDR1 is DFQATT, CDR2 SNEGSKA (reference sequence). This CDR3 is built from 10 residues. CDR3 sequence reads: CSATGGEQYF. The CDR3 DNA reads TGCAGTGCGACAGGGGGCGAGCAGTACTTC.

This clonotype was picked up many times. The gene calls are TRBV12-3 or TRBV12-4 and TRBJ2-4; D may be TRBD2 (5 bases). V was shortened by 6 bases and J by 0 bases, with 9 bases between the two germline ends. The CDR3 totals 14 residues. The CDR3 bases are TGTGCCAGCAGGGGAGCCAGAGCCAAAAACATTCAGTACTTC. Protein sequence: CASRGARAKNIQYF.

The chain carries TRBV20-1 and TRBJ1-5; 7 positions match TRBD1. The CDR3 length is 13 residues. Trimming at V came to 6 bases and at J to 3 bases, leaving 5 bases not matched to a gene. Germline CDR1 DFQATT, CDR2 SNEGSKA (reference sequence). This CDR3 reads CSARGADNQPQHF. The CDR3 nucleotides are TGCAGTGCCAGGGGGGCGGACAATCAGCCCCAGCATTTT.

This clonotype has at least ten counts. The genes are TRBV12-3 or TRBV12-4 and TRBJ1-2, with TRBD1 as a possible D gene (5 bases). Trimming removed 3 bases from V and 8 bases from J, with 13 bases in between. The length of the CDR3 is 13 residues. The CDR3 sequence: CASSLRGAYGYTF. The CDR3 DNA reads TGTGCCAGCAGTTTGCGGGGCGCGTACGGCTACACCTTC.

This clonotype has ten or more counts. A read error may account for a junction end that differs from germline. This chain links TRBV11-2 with TRBJ2-3, with D tentatively TRBD2 (6 bases). The CDR3 runs 12 residues. Germline values: CDR1 SGHAT, CDR2 FQNNGV. CDR3 sequence (DNA): TGTGCCAGCAGCTTCGGTGCGGGACCGGGGGATTTT. It is translated as CASSFGAGPGDF. Combining the CDR3 with reference TRBV11-2 and TRBJ2-3 gives the whole variable domain EAGVAQSPRYKIIEKRQSVAFWCNPISGHATLYWYQQILGQGPKLLIQFQNNGVVDDSQLPKDRFSAERLKGVDSTLKIQPAKLEDSAVYLCASSFGAGPGDFGPGTRLTVL.

This clonotype was detected only a few times. The V gene is TRBV28, the J gene TRBJ1-5; D may be TRBD1 (5 bases). Germline-derived CDR1 and CDR2 are MDHEN and SYDVKM. CDR3 size: 13 residues. V lost 6 bases, J lost 3 bases, and 9 bases lay in between. The CDR3 region is CASRAGTNQPQHF. CDR3 DNA: TGTGCCAGCAGGGCGGGGACCAATCAGCCCCAGCATTTT. The full variable domain, with the rest looked up from reference TRBV28 and TRBJ1-5, is DVKVTQSSRYLVKRTGEKVFLECVQDMDHENMFWYRQDPGLGLRLIYFSYDVKMKEKGDIPEGYSVSREKKERFSLILESASTNQTSMYLCASRAGTNQPQHFGDGTRLSIL.

This clonotype showed up just a few times. V usage is TRBV7-9 and J usage is TRBJ1-1; D is uncertain. This CDR3 has 14 residues. Trimming removed 5 bases from V and 7 bases from J, with 17 bases in between. In germline, CDR1 is SEHNR, CDR2 FQNEAQ (reference sequence). DNA for the CDR3: TGTGCCAGCAGCACCTCCCTGGTAGAAAATGAAGCTTTCTTT. Protein product: CASSTSLVENEAFF.

This clonotype was seen repeatedly, ten times or more. CDR3 coding DNA: TGTGCCAGCAGCTGGACAGGGGACACTGAAGCTTTCTTT. Protein product: CASSWTGDTEAFF. This chain uses TRBV12-3 or TRBV12-4 with TRBJ1-1; 9 bases are shared with TRBD1. This CDR3 contains 13 residues. The trim removed 6 bases at V and 3 bases at J, leaving 2 bases unmatched.

This clonotype was seen repeatedly, ten times or more. This chain joins TRBV21-1 and TRBJ2-5; the table's D call TRBD2 went unverified against the DNA. TRBV21-1 is labeled a pseudogene. CDR3 size: 16 residues. CDR3 nucleotides: TGTGCCAGCAGCAAACCGGAACATGGCGGGAGAGAGACCCAGTACTTC. Its protein is CASSKPEHGGRETQYF.

This clonotype was found many times. V gene TRBV6-1 combines with J gene TRBJ1-1, with 9 bases matching TRBD1. The V gene end was trimmed by 6 bases and the J gene end by 0 bases; junction bases not matched to a gene: 2. The CDR3 extends over 14 amino acids. Germline-derived CDR1 and CDR2 are MNHNS and SASEGT. CDR3 protein: CASRRQGVNTEAFF. CDR3 DNA sequence: TGTGCCAGCAGGAGACAGGGGGTGAACACTGAAGCTTTCTTT.

This clonotype showed up many times. The J gene is TRBJ2-7, the V gene TRBV6-1, with D uncertain. The CDR3 extends over 16 amino acids. The V and J ends lost 2 bases and 0 bases respectively, with 14 bases between them. Germline V gene data show CDR1 as MNHNS and CDR2 as SASEGT. The CDR3 loop reads CASSELSGRSSYEQYF. DNA for the CDR3: TGTGCCAGCAGTGAACTTAGTGGGCGAAGCTCCTACGAGCAGTACTTC.

The sample holds many counts of this clonotype. The chain is built from TRBV7-2 and TRBJ2-5; 10 bases are shared with TRBD1. With 7 bases clipped from V and 2 bases from J, the junction kept 7 bases outside the gene matches. The CDR3 loop spans 15 amino acids. CDR1 SGHTA and CDR2 FQGNSA come from the germline V gene. The CDR3 protein is CASTDRTGGQETQYF. The CDR3 coding sequence is TGTGCCAGCACTGACCGGACAGGGGGACAAGAGACCCAGTACTTC.

This clonotype appeared a few times. The gene calls are TRBV6-6 and TRBJ1-1; 8 bases fit TRBD1. Losses at the gene ends were 3 bases for V and 11 bases for J; bases not matched to a gene: 5. Germline loops: CDR1 MNHNY, CDR2 SVGAGI (reference sequence). This CDR3 spans 12 amino acids. The chain's CDR3 is CASSYDRGKAFF. The CDR3 DNA reads as TGTGCCAGCAGTTATGACAGGGGTAAGGCTTTCTTT.

This clonotype was found a few times. The chain links TRBV20-1 to TRBJ2-7; TRBD2 might be the D (6 bases). V lost 3 bases to trimming and J lost 1 base, with 13 bases between them. CDR3 size: 14 residues. Germline V gene data show CDR1 as DFQATT and CDR2 as SNEGSKA (reference sequence). The CDR3 is CSASVGSLSYEQYF. The CDR3 nucleotides are TGCAGTGCTAGCGTCGGGAGCCTTTCCTACGAGCAGTACTTC.

The chain uses TRBV5-1 and TRBJ1-1, with a weak D call TRBD1 (5 bases). This CDR3 contains 14 residues. The V gene's germline CDR1 is SGHRS and CDR2 YFSETQ. With 3 bases removed from V and 10 bases from J, the gap between germline ends came to 19 bases. The CDR3 DNA reads TGCGCCAGCAGCTCCAGACTGCTCAGGGAACGAGCTTTCTTT. Its translation is CASSSRLLRERAFF.